This T cell receptor (beta chain) came from a study of blood T cell repertoires in COVID-19. Turning to the study itself: Sites in the United States, Italy and Spain provided acute and convalescent COVID-19 samples. From T cells, B-cell-depleted T cells, or PBMCs came the material, which was cDNA or gDNA.

In the authors' methods: Nucleated cell number was recorded as an estimate derived from reference gene primer amplification. Repertoires were generated with immunoSEQ multiplex PCR, while TCRdb's copy carries only in-frame clones and drops some. The V and J calls and the clone size are those of that table, but D and trimming were determined from the DNA. The data show 75,000 to 100,000 clones, with approximately 87% seen just once and about an eighth held by the top ten. Sequencing input: peripheral blood. This TCR derives from a human donor in a cohort sampled during active COVID-19.

CDR3 DNA sequence: TGCGCCAGCAGCTTGGGACAGGGACGGGCCGGGGAGCTGTTTTTT. It specifies CASSLGQGRAGELFF. The chain is built from TRBV5-1 and TRBJ2-2; 7 bases align to TRBD1. Germline lookup yields CDR1 SGHRS and CDR2 YFSETQ. V trimming: 0 bases; J trimming: 6 bases; junction bases outside the gene matches: 5. This CDR3 is built from 15 residues.